Sequencing of this T cell receptor (beta chain) was carried out in a study of blood T cell repertoires in COVID-19. The CDR3 is made up of 14 amino acids. The table came from immunoSEQ multiplex PCR; TCRdb's copy has only in-frame clones and leaves some out. This table holds 150,000 to 170,000 clones, roughly 89% found once. The rearrangement links TRBV21-1 to TRBJ2-5; TRBD1 is the table's D call, not checked against the DNA. TRBV21-1 is given as a pseudogene. Sequencing was carried out using peripheral blood. The sequence came from a man between 50 and 59 years old with acute or convalescent COVID-19. The CDR3 DNA reads as TGTGCCAGCAGCACGCCAACATGCCAAGAGACCCAGTACTTC. Protein: CASSTPTCQETQYF.